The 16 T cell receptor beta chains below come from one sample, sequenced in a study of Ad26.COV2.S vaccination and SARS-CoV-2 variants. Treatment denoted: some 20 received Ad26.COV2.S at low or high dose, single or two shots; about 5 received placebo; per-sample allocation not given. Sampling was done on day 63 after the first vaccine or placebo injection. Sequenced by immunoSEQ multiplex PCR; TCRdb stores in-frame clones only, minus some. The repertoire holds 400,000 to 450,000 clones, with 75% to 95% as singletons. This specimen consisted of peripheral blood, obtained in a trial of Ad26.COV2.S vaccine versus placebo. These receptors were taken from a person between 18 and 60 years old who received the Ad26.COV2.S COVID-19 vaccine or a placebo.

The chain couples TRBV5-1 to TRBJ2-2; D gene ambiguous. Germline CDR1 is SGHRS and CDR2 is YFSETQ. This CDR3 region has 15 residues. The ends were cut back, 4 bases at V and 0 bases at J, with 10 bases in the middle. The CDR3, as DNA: TGCGCCAGCAGCCTGGACGGCCCGAACACCGGGGAGCTGTTTTTT. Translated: CASSLDGPNTGELFF.

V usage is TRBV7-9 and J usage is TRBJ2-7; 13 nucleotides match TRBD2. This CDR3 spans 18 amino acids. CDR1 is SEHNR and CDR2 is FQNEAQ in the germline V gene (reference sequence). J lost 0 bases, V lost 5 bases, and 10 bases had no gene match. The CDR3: CASSPPGGLAGNSYEQYF. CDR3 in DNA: TGTGCCAGCAGCCCACCCGGGGGACTAGCGGGGAACTCCTACGAGCAGTACTTC.

The CDR3 here is CASSLTAFGPQHF. CDR3 coding DNA: TGTGCCAGCAGCCTGACTGCGTTTGGGCCCCAGCATTTT. The chain is built from TRBV5-8 and TRBJ1-5; D uncertain. Germline lookup yields CDR1 SGHTS and CDR2 YDEGEE. The CDR3 spans 13 residues. Trimming removed 4 bases at V and 9 bases at J, with 14 bases between.

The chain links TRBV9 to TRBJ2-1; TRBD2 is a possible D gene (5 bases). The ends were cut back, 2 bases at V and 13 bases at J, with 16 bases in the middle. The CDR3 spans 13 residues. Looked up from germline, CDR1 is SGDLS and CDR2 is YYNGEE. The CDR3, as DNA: TGTGCCAGCAGCGTCGACCCGACTACTCGACAGTTCTTC. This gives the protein CASSVDPTTRQFF. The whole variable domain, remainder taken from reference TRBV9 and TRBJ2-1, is DSGVTQTPKHLITATGQRVTLRCSPRSGDLSVYWYQQSLDQGLQFLIQYYNGEERAKGNILERFSAQQFPDLHSELNLSSLELGDSALYFCASSVDPTTRQFFGPGTRLTVL.

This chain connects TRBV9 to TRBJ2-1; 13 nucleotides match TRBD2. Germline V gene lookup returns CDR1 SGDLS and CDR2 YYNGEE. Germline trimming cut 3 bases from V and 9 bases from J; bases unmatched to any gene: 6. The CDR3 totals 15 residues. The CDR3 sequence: CASSARTSGRGEQFF. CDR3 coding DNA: TGTGCCAGCAGCGCCCGGACTAGCGGGAGAGGTGAGCAGTTCTTC.

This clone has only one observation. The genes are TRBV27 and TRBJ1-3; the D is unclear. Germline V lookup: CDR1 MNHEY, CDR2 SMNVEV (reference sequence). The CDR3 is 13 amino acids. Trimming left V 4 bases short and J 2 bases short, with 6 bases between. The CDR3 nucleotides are TGTGCCAGCAGTTCTCAGCCTGGAAACACCATATATTTT. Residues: CASSSQPGNTIYF.

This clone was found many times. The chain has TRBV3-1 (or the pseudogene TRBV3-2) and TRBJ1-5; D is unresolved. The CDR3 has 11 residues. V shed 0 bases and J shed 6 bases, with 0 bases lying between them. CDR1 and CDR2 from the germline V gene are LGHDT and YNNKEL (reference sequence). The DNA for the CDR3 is TGTGCCAGCAGCCAAGATCAGCCCCAGCATTTT. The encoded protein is CASSQDQPQHF.

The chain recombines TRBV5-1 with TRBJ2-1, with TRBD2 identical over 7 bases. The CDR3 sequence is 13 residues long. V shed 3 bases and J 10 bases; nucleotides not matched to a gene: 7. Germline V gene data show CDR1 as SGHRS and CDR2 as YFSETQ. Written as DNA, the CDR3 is TGCGCCAGCAGCTCAAGGGACTACCTCGAGCAGTTCTTC. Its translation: CASSSRDYLEQFF. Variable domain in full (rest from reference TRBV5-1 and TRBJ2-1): KAGVTQTPRYLIKTRGQQVTLSCSPISGHRSVSWYQQTPGQGLQFLFEYFSETQRNKGNFPGRFSGRQFSNSRSEMNVSTLELGDSALYLCASSSRDYLEQFFGPGTRLTVL.

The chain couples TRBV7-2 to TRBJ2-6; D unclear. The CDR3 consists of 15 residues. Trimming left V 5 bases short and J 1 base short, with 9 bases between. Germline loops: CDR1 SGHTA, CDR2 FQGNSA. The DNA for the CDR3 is TGTGCCAGCAGCCCCATGCTGTCTGGGGCCAACGTCCTGACTTTC. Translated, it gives CASSPMLSGANVLTF.

The CDR3 region has the DNA TGTGCCAGCAGCGATAAGAGCGGTAACCTGGGGAATGAGCAGTTCTTC. Its translation is CASSDKSGNLGNEQFF. The genes are TRBV11-3 and TRBJ2-1, with D perhaps TRBD2 (5 bases). Trimming pared 5 bases from V and 7 bases from J, leaving 21 bases between. This CDR3 region has 16 residues. Germline lookup yields CDR1 SGHNT and CDR2 YENEEA.

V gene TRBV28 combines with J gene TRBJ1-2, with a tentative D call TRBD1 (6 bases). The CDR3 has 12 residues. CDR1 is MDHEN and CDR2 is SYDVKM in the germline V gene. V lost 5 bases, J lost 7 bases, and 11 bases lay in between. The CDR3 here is CASSTTGPGYTF. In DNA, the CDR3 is TGTGCCAGCAGTACGACAGGACCTGGCTACACCTTC.

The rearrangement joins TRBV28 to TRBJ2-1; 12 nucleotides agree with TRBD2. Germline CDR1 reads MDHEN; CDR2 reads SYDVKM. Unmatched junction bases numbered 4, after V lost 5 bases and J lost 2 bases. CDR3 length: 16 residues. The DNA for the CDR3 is TGTGCCAGCAGTCATTGGACTAGCGGGACCTACAATGAGCAGTTCTTC. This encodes CASSHWTSGTYNEQFF.

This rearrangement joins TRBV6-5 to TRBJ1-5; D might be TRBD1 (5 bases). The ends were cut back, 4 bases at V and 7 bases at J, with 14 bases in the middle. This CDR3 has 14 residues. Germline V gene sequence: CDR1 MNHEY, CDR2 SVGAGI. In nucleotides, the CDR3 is TGTGCCAGCAGTTGGGACCAACGGGGACAGCCCCAGCATTTT. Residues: CASSWDQRGQPQHF.

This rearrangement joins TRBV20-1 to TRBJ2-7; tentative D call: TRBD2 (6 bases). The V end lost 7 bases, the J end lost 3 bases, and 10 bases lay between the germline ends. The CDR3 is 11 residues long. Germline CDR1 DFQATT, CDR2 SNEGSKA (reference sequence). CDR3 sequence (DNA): TGCAGTGTAGGGCGGGACTACGAGCAGTACTTC. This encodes CSVGRDYEQYF.

The CDR3 protein is CASSHPSGTRPYEQYF. The CDR3 coding sequence is TGTGCCAGCTCACACCCCTCCGGGACTAGACCCTACGAGCAGTACTTC. The V gene is TRBV18, the J gene TRBJ2-7, with TRBD2 matching over 8 bases. The ends lost 4 bases at V and 2 bases at J; junction bases unmatched: 10. CDR1 KGHSH and CDR2 LQKENI come from the germline V gene. CDR3 length: 16 amino acids.

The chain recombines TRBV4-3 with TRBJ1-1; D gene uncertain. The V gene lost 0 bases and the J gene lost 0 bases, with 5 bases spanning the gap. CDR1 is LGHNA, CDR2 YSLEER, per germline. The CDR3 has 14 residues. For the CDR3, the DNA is TGCGCCAGCAGCCAAGATAGGGTGAACACTGAAGCTTTCTTT. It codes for CASSQDRVNTEAFF.